This T cell receptor (beta chain) was found in a study of monozygotic twins with inflammatory bowel disease. Study-wide results and limits: Extra variability in the repertoires of patients may have come from differing immunosuppressive treatments. The data offered no way to tell different T cell subtypes apart.

CDR1 KGHSH and CDR2 LQKENI come from the germline V gene. The CDR3 is made up of 14 amino acids. Regarding this clonotype: No antigen is known for it.

cDNA was produced in eight separate reactions per sample. UMIs containing a 6-nucleotide sample barcode were added via template switching. For each CDR3 protein, TCRdb gives one entry from its re-call of the 5' RACE reads, without DNA. In total, the table holds about 210,000 distinct CDR3 sequences. Source material: blood. This sequence originates from a human donor with ulcerative colitis or Crohn's disease, or a healthy co-twin of an affected twin (not recorded which). The chain carries TRBV18 and TRBJ2-1. The CDR3 loop is CASSRTSSYNEQFF.